This record concerns one T cell receptor beta chain sequence. Its antigen remains unidentified. The sample originates from a study of cytomegalovirus exposure and HLA in healthy donors. Donors sampled were nominally healthy, though unrecorded immune exposures were likely. General study results and limits: Some public TCRs appeared in many individuals, while most sequences were rare. Among TCR beta chains of equal frequency, HLA-associated ones were more clonally expanded in a later analysis. Later analysis showed most CMV-associated TCR beta chains appearing HLA-restricted.

CDR3 size: 13 residues. V was cut by 2 bases and J by 0 bases, with 4 bases left in between. Germline CDR1 SGHTA, CDR2 FQGNSA. 13 Jbeta primers and 60 Vbeta primers were used for the PCR. This table comes from immunoSEQ multiplex PCR, and its TCRdb copy is limited to in-frame clones, with some not included. The table lists 150,000 to 200,000 clones, 77% of them singletons, with 1.4% to 1.5% in the top ten. The clonotype was recovered from a woman aged 25 to 39 in good health and CMV-seropositive. Material: PBMCs. The rearrangement links TRBV7-2 to TRBJ1-1; D remains ambiguous. CDR3 in DNA: TGTGCCAGCAGCTTATCGGTGAACACTGAAGCTTTCTTT. Its protein product is CASSLSVNTEAFF.